Each of the 7 T cell receptor beta chains below was sequenced from the same sample in a study of Graves' ophthalmopathy and Graves' hyperthyroidism. Amplified TCR beta CDR3 regions were obtained using RNA transcripts as template. After a first-round RT-PCR with HTBI primers, a second-round multiplex PCR was run. MiXCR was run by TCRdb on the multiplex PCR reads, yielding one entry per CDR3 protein. The sample lists some 390,000 distinct CDR3 sequences; about 17% were seen once. The sample consisted of peripheral blood. The receptor source for this set is a woman under 30 with Graves' ophthalmopathy.

The chain combines TRBV12-3 or TRBV12-4 with TRBJ2-7; D may match TRBD1 or TRBD2 (5 bases each). V lost 8 bases to trimming and J lost 1 base, with 15 bases between them. This CDR3 contains 14 residues. The CDR3 DNA sequence: TGTGCCAGCGCCCGGGACCCAGCTTCCTACGAGCAGTACTTC. Translating it yields CASARDPASYEQYF.

This clonotype occurred many times. The V gene is TRBV2, the J gene TRBJ2-7, with D tentatively TRBD1 (6 bases). The germline V gene has CDR1 SNHLY and CDR2 FYNNEI. The CDR3 contains 12 residues. V was cut by 6 bases and J by 3 bases, with 9 bases left in between. CDR3 nucleotide sequence: TGTGCCAGCAGAAGGGGGAGCTACGAGCAGTACTTC. This sequence encodes CASRRGSYEQYF.

This clonotype appeared many times. The chain links TRBV27 to TRBJ2-5; D is unresolved. There are 16 residues in the CDR3. The V gene lost 5 bases and the J gene lost 1 base, with 17 bases spanning the gap. The germline gives CDR1 MNHEY, CDR2 SMNVEV (reference sequence). CDR3: CASSLSLLVLQETQYF. CDR3 coding DNA: TGTGCCAGCAGTCTTTCCCTTTTAGTGCTCCAAGAGACCCAGTACTTC.

This CDR3 reads CASTTGAFGYTF. The CDR3 coding sequence is TGTGCCAGCACGACAGGCGCCTTTGGCTACACCTTC. The rearrangement joins TRBV7-9 to TRBJ1-2; possible D gene TRBD1, 6 bases. The V and J ends lost 7 bases and 7 bases respectively, with 13 bases between them. This CDR3 is 12 amino acids long. Germline V gives CDR1 SEHNR, CDR2 FQNEAQ (reference sequence). Full variable domain (rest looked up from reference TRBV7-9 and TRBJ1-2): DTGVSQNPRHKITKRGQNVTFRCDPISEHNRLYWYRQTLGQGPEFLTYFQNEAQLEKSRLLSDRFSAERPKGSFSTLEIQRTEQGDSAMYLCASTTGAFGYTFGSGTRLTVV.

This clonotype was picked up many times. V is TRBV6-4 and J is TRBJ2-2; TRBD1 aligns across 8 bases. The ends lost 6 bases at V and 0 bases at J; junction bases unmatched: 18. The CDR3 covers 20 residues. CDR1 is MRHNA and CDR2 is SNTAGT in the germline V gene. CDR3 bases: TGTGCCAGCAGGGACAACAGGGGGGTCGGGACCATATCGAACACCGGGGAGCTGTTTTTT. This gives the protein CASRDNRGVGTISNTGELFF.

This chain links TRBV7-2 with TRBJ1-1, with D maybe TRBD1 (6 bases). Per germline, CDR1 SGHTA and CDR2 FQGNSA. V dropped 6 bases and J dropped 5 bases, with 10 bases sitting between them. The CDR3 loop spans 12 amino acids. CDR3 DNA sequence: TGTGCCAGCAGACAGGGTTGGACTGAAGCTTTCTTT. This sequence encodes CASRQGWTEAFF.

This rearrangement joins TRBV20-1 to TRBJ1-5, with a weak D call TRBD1 (6 bases). The length of the CDR3 is 16 residues. Trimming took off 3 bases at V and 0 bases at J, with 15 bases between the two ends. Looked up from germline, CDR1 is DFQATT and CDR2 is SNEGSKA (reference sequence). This chain's CDR3 is CSASFLTGGSNQPQHF. The DNA of the CDR3 is TGCAGTGCTAGCTTCCTGACAGGAGGTAGCAATCAGCCCCAGCATTTT.